This T cell receptor (beta chain) was captured in a study of metastatic and nonmetastatic thyroid tumors (dated by TCRdb to the early 2020s). Notes on the research overall: Repertoires were compared across peripheral blood and tumor or nodule tissue samples from malignant and benign thyroid patients. General study outcomes and caveats: TCR beta diversity was reported as significantly higher in malignant tumors than in benign nodules, in both blood and tumor samples.

From the cysteine through the phenylalanine, the CDR3 covers 17 amino acids. The retained sequence is limited to the CDR3, 51 bases, with the frame set at the first base. Trimming removed 3 bases from V and 3 bases from J; the gene matches leave 12 bases unexplained. The germline V gene provides CDR1 SGDLS and CDR2 YYNGEE. None of the patients had been given any treatment before thyroid surgery. Using T-cell receptor beta sequencing, the researchers looked back retrospectively at clinical samples from patients, gathered between about 2012 and 2019. This clone was found once. Its recognized antigen is unknown. No much larger clone exists at a distance of one base, and base qualities are not known. A single read is weak support. Library creation used PCR. Sequencing took place on an Illumina HiSeq 4000. High-throughput sequencing was used to profile the CDR3 region of the TCR beta-chain in every patient. The study's own analysis went as follows. The researchers built a classifier to tell apart papillary thyroid cancer patients with distant metastasis, based on CDR3 differences among clinicopathological groups. The Shannon index was used to assess repertoire diversity, and the Morisita-Horn index was used to assess tumor-blood repertoire similarity. The raw public reads went through TCRdb reprocessing: fastp at Q25, MiXCR clone calling, in-frame beta chains kept. Here the V and J calls rest on TCRdb's processing, not on the authors' analysis. This sample lists some 52,000 clones; 17% were detected once. Jointly, the top ten make up around 3% of the sample.

The sequence derives from a female donor with papillary thyroid cancer or a benign thyroid nodule (not recorded which). Some clones in this sample may be carry-over from other donors' samples. The sequenced sample was blood. The rearranged segments are TRBV9 and TRBJ2-1; TRBD2 matches 7 bases in the middle. The CDR3 sequence is CASSAGGGLDCYNEQFF. Read as DNA, the sequence is TGTGCCAGCAGCGCCGGCGGAGGACTAGACTGCTACAATGAGCAGTTCTTC.